What follows are 21 T cell receptor beta chains derived from one specimen sequenced in a study of blood T cell repertoires in COVID-19. Using immunoSEQ multiplex PCR, the repertoire was profiled, and TCRdb retains in-frame clones only, with some absent. The sample yields about 430,000 clones, about 88% seen once. Sequencing was done on a sample of PBMCs or T cells enriched from blood (not recorded which). These receptor sequences come from a woman under 30 who had been exposed to COVID-19.

The genes are TRBV2 and TRBJ1-5; D not resolved. Germline-derived CDR1 and CDR2 are SNHLY and FYNNEI. The CDR3 totals 15 residues. V was cut by 5 bases and J by 4 bases, with 15 bases left in between. The CDR3 spells CASSLQVSPNQPQHF. In nucleotides, the CDR3 is TGTGCCAGCAGTTTGCAGGTATCCCCAAATCAGCCCCAGCATTTT.

The chain joins TRBV28 to TRBJ2-7, with 7 bases fitting TRBD2. Germline loops: CDR1 MDHEN, CDR2 SYDVKM. J lost 3 bases, V lost 1 base, and 12 bases had no gene match. The length of the CDR3 is 17 residues. CDR3 nucleotide sequence: TGTGCCAGCAGTTTATTGGGCGGGCGGGGGACCTTCTACGAGCAGTACTTC. Amino acids: CASSLLGGRGTFYEQYF.

The chain is built from TRBV2 and TRBJ1-3; D unclear. Germline CDR1 is SNHLY and CDR2 is FYNNEI. The V end was cut by 7 bases, the J end by 4 bases, with 5 bases between. This CDR3 has 11 residues. The CDR3 region has the DNA TGTGCCAGCATTCAGGGAAACACCATATATTTT. It yields the protein CASIQGNTIYF.

The J gene is TRBJ2-3, the V gene TRBV3-1 (or the pseudogene TRBV3-2); 11 bases fit TRBD2. Germline V lookup: CDR1 LGHDT, CDR2 YNNKEL (reference sequence). This CDR3 contains 17 residues. Trimming at V came to 4 bases and at J to 3 bases, leaving 9 bases not matched to a gene. The CDR3 spells CASSPIHGTSGTDTQYF. The DNA for the CDR3 is TGTGCCAGCAGCCCGATACACGGGACTAGCGGAACAGATACGCAGTATTTT.

The rearrangement links TRBV2 to TRBJ1-4, with D maybe TRBD1 (6 bases). Germline CDR1 reads SNHLY; CDR2 reads FYNNEI. The CDR3 is made up of 15 amino acids. Trimming shortened V by 7 bases and J by 3 bases, and 15 bases separated the two germline ends. The DNA for the CDR3 is TGTGCCAGCACTATACACGGGACACCTAATGAAAAACTGTTTTTT. Protein sequence: CASTIHGTPNEKLFF.

This chain links TRBV7-6 with TRBJ2-7; TRBD2 aligns across 13 bases. V was clipped by 5 bases and J by 2 bases; unmatched bases: 9. CDR1 is SGHVS and CDR2 is FNYEAQ in the germline V gene. The CDR3 has 17 residues. This CDR3 is CASSLGGGTSGTYEQYF. The CDR3 nucleotides are TGTGCCAGCAGCCTAGGAGGGGGGACTAGCGGGACCTACGAGCAGTACTTC.

The rearrangement links TRBV23-1 to TRBJ1-4; D perhaps matches TRBD1 (6 bases). TRBV23-1 is given ORF status, its function remaining uncertain. Trimming left V 1 base short and J 5 bases short, with 17 bases between. This CDR3 spans 17 amino acids. The CDR3 protein is CASSQCGQPLINEKLFF. The CDR3 DNA reads TGCGCCAGCAGTCAATGCGGACAGCCCCTCATAAATGAAAAACTGTTTTTT.

V is TRBV19 and J is TRBJ2-1; the match to TRBD1 covers 10 bases. J gave up 9 bases and V 2 bases, and 7 bases lay outside the gene matches. The CDR3 loop spans 15 amino acids. CDR1 is LNHDA, CDR2 SQIVND, per germline (reference sequence). DNA of the CDR3: TGTGCCAGTAGTATAAGGGGACAGGGGTTCCCTGAGCAGTTCTTC. Its protein is CASSIRGQGFPEQFF.

The chain is built from TRBV28 and TRBJ1-3; D may be TRBD1 (5 bases). The CDR3 has 15 amino acids. Trimming took off 4 bases at V and 0 bases at J, with 10 bases between the two ends. Germline CDR1 MDHEN, CDR2 SYDVKM. The CDR3 bases are TGTGCCAGCAGTTCCTGGACAAGCTCTGGAAACACCATATATTTT. Translating gives CASSSWTSSGNTIYF.

V and J are TRBV28 and TRBJ2-7; D might be TRBD1 (5 bases). Per the germline V gene, CDR1 is MDHEN and CDR2 is SYDVKM. CDR3 length equals 14 residues. V was pared by 4 bases and J by 2 bases, with 12 bases between. The CDR3 nucleotides are TGTGCCAGCAGTTCTTTACAGGCTACCTACGAGCAGTACTTC. Residues: CASSSLQATYEQYF.

The rearrangement joins TRBV13 to TRBJ1-1, with D tentatively TRBD1 (5 bases). Germline CDR1 is PRHDT and CDR2 is FYEKMQ (reference sequence). Trimming stripped 5 bases from V and 0 bases from J, with 10 bases between. The CDR3 totals 14 residues. CDR3 protein: CASSPGLMNTEAFF. In DNA form, the CDR3 reads TGTGCCAGCAGCCCGGGACTTATGAACACTGAAGCTTTCTTT.

The chain recombines TRBV29-1 with TRBJ1-4; 8 bases are shared with TRBD1. The CDR3 covers 13 residues. Trimming cost V 5 bases and J 8 bases; bases outside gene matches: 7. The germline V gene encodes CDR1 SQVTM and CDR2 ANQGSEA. In DNA, the CDR3 is TGCAGCGTTCAAGGACAGGGTGGCGAAAAACTGTTTTTT. This sequence encodes CSVQGQGGEKLFF.

This chain connects TRBV15 to TRBJ2-7, with 15 bases that match TRBD2. The length of the CDR3 is 18 residues. J lost 4 bases, V lost 0 bases, and 7 bases had no gene match. The germline gives CDR1 LNHNV, CDR2 YYDKDF (reference sequence). The DNA for the CDR3 is TGTGCCACCAGCAGAGATCAAGGGGGACTAGCGGGAGGATACGAGCAGTACTTC. This codes for CATSRDQGGLAGGYEQYF.

This chain connects TRBV28 to TRBJ2-7; 7 bases align to TRBD1. V trimming: 10 bases; J trimming: 0 bases; junction bases outside the gene matches: 12. Germline CDR1 reads MDHEN; CDR2 reads SYDVKM. The CDR3 covers 15 residues. This CDR3 reads CATQSPGQLSYEQYF. The CDR3 region has the DNA TGTGCCACCCAATCCCCGGGACAGCTCTCCTACGAGCAGTACTTC.

A single count supports this clone. CDR3 protein: CASSEAAAGREKLFF. The CDR3 nucleotides read TGTGCCAGCAGTGAAGCGGCGGCCGGTCGGGAAAAACTGTTTTTT. This sequence joins TRBV6-1 and TRBJ1-4, with D unresolved. Germline V gene lookup returns CDR1 MNHNS and CDR2 SASEGT. The V and J ends lost 0 bases and 8 bases respectively, with 13 bases between them. The CDR3 totals 15 residues.

The chain recombines TRBV2 with TRBJ2-1; possible D gene TRBD1, 5 bases. There are 12 residues in the CDR3. Germline V lookup: CDR1 SNHLY, CDR2 FYNNEI. The V end was cut by 4 bases, the J end by 4 bases, with 5 bases between. The CDR3 is CASSGQYNEQFF. As DNA, the CDR3 is TGTGCCAGCAGTGGACAGTACAATGAGCAGTTCTTC.

The chain recombines TRBV21-1 with TRBJ1-1. TRBV21-1 is a documented pseudogene. The CDR3 runs to 20 residues. CDR3 sequence: CASSKKRPPSPGPGDTEAFF. In DNA form, the CDR3 reads TGTGCCAGCAGCAAAAAAAGACCCCCCAGTCCAGGGCCGGGGGACACTGAAGCTTTCTTT.

This clone was picked up one time. The CDR3 nucleotides read TGTGCCAGTAGTATTTACGGGGGTGACGAGCAGTACTTC. Translation gives CASSIYGGDEQYF. This chain joins TRBV19 and TRBJ2-7; the D gene is possibly TRBD2 (6 bases). The CDR3 is 13 amino acids. Per germline, CDR1 LNHDA and CDR2 SQIVND (reference sequence). V lost 3 bases and J 5 bases, leaving 11 bases between the germline ends.

J is TRBJ2-5 and V is TRBV4-1; TRBD2 matches at 8 bases. From germline, CDR1 is MGHRA and CDR2 YSYEKL. The trim removed 1 base at V and 5 bases at J, leaving 6 bases unmatched. The CDR3 spans 15 residues. The CDR3 sequence: CASSQVSGRQETQYF. CDR3 bases: TGCGCCAGCAGCCAAGTGAGCGGGAGACAGGAGACCCAGTACTTC.

This chain links TRBV11-2 with TRBJ1-4; tentative D call: TRBD1 (6 bases). Trimming cost V 4 bases and J 3 bases, with 21 bases left between them. Germline CDR1 reads SGHAT; CDR2 reads FQNNGV. The CDR3 runs 18 residues. CDR3 in amino acids: CASSSTPGQASSNEKLFF. CDR3 nucleotides: TGTGCCAGCAGCTCGACCCCGGGACAAGCGTCATCTAATGAAAAACTGTTTTTT.

V and J are TRBV5-8 and TRBJ1-2, with D unclear. Trimming pared 1 base from V and 0 bases from J, leaving 7 bases between. Germline CDR1 reads SGHTS; CDR2 reads YDEGEE. The CDR3 is 14 residues long. Here the CDR3 reads CASSLRPSNYGYTF. The DNA for the CDR3 is TGTGCCAGCAGCTTGCGTCCTTCTAACTATGGCTACACCTTC.